This T cell receptor beta chain was retrieved from a study of T-cell memory formation after mild COVID-19. Whole-study findings and limits: The authors left the SARS-CoV-2 specificity of second-wave clones peaking on day 37 unconfirmed. Clones contracting across day 15 to 85 had a balanced CD4/CD8 profile; later expanding clones leaned CD4+.

Using its own MiXCR run on the 5' RACE reads, TCRdb lists one record per CDR3 protein. Of around 82,000 distinct CDR3 sequences listed, 10% to 15% are singletons. The CDR3 contains 13 residues. Per the germline V gene, CDR1 is SGHKS and CDR2 is YYEKEE (reference sequence). V was trimmed by 1 base and J by 3 bases, leaving 8 bases between them. A single count supports this clonotype. The antigen remains undetermined. Material for sequencing was PBMCs or a T cell subset sorted from them (not recorded which). The chain couples TRBV5-5 to TRBJ2-7; possibly TRBD1 for D (5 bases). This sequence originates from a man in his late teens or twenties who had mild COVID-19 (a few samples of this study predate the infection). Cell type and time point are not known. The chain's CDR3 is CASSLTGFYEQYF. In DNA, the CDR3 is TGTGCCAGCAGCTTGACAGGTTTCTACGAGCAGTACTTC.